One and the same sample provided the 3 T cell receptor beta chains below, sequenced in a study of shared clonotypes between healthy human individuals. The protocol was immunoSEQ multiplex PCR, while the TCRdb copy is restricted to in-frame clones and leaves out a portion. The sample has more than 2,000,000 clones, over 85% seen once. Sequencing used naive CD4+ T cells from PBMCs. As to subset: CD45RA+ positively selected. The receptors were gathered from a man between 18 and 29 years old in good health. Some clones in this sample may be carry-over from other donors' samples.

V gene TRBV4-1 combines with J gene TRBJ2-1, with D uncertain. Germline V gene lookup returns CDR1 MGHRA and CDR2 YSYEKL. V was clipped by 0 bases and J by 15 bases, with 15 bases between them. The length of the CDR3 is 13 residues. CDR3 DNA: TGCGCCAGCAGCCAAGATCTTCCTAGTTTACGGTTCTTC. This gives the protein CASSQDLPSLRFF.

V and J are TRBV19 and TRBJ1-5; 9 positions agree with TRBD1. The CDR3 runs 16 residues. Germline lookup yields CDR1 LNHDA and CDR2 SQIVND (reference sequence). Trimming took 6 bases from V and 4 from J; bases not matched to a gene: 10. The CDR3 sequence: CASSFRTGAVNQPQHF. The CDR3 DNA follows: TGTGCCAGTAGCTTTAGGACAGGGGCCGTGAATCAGCCCCAGCATTTT.

This clone has only one observation. This chain uses TRBV6-6 with TRBJ2-2; D call uncertain. The CDR3 sequence is 16 residues long. Germline CDR1 is MNHNY and CDR2 is SVGAGI (reference sequence). V dropped 6 bases and J dropped 3 bases, with 17 bases sitting between them. CDR3 sequence: CASSPTGRKYTGELFF. In nucleotides, the CDR3 is TGTGCCAGCAGCCCCACTGGGCGGAAATACACCGGGGAGCTGTTTTTT.